These T cell receptor beta chains were read from a single sample in a study of T cells in localized non-small cell lung cancer. The method was immunoSEQ multiplex PCR; TCRdb's version includes in-frame clones alone and lacks a portion of them. The repertoire consists of about 1,000 clones, with 15% to 20% occurring once and the leading ten covering about 18%. The specimen was lung tumor tissue, collected before any cancer treatment. The receptors originated from a female donor of 60 years or more with stage I squamous cell lung carcinoma. Both conserved end residues are part of each CDR3. D genes are given only for firm matches. Not all rows give a size; the values are once, few, many and, for expanded clones, a class.

v_gene	j_gene	abundance	d_gene	CDR3aa	CDR3nt
TRBV5-1	TRBJ2-1	.	TRBD1	CASSQGTGWNEQFF	TGCGCCAGCAGCCAGGGGACAGGGTGGAATGAGCAGTTCTTC
TRBV14	TRBJ1-1	few	TRBD1	CASSQGRTGRTEAFF	TGTGCCAGCAGCCAAGGGCGGACAGGGCGGACTGAAGCTTTCTTT
TRBV6-8	TRBJ2-1	medium-sized	.	CASSTSGNEQFF	TGTGCCAGCAGCACATCAGGGAATGAGCAGTTCTTC
TRBV4-1	TRBJ1-2	.	.	CASSQQDQFNYGYTF	TGCGCCAGCAGCCAACAGGATCAATTTAACTATGGCTACACCTTC
TRBV19	TRBJ2-2	.	.	CASQMVGTGELFF	TGTGCCAGCCAAATGGTCGGGACCGGGGAGCTGTTTTTT
TRBV7-2	TRBJ1-2	medium-sized	.	CASSPTGPYGYTF	TGTGCCAGCAGCCCGACAGGTCCCTATGGCTACACCTTC
TRBV6-8	TRBJ1-6	few	.	CASRRTDNNSPLHF	TGTGCCAGCAGAAGGACTGACAATAATTCACCCCTCCACTTT
TRBV5-1	TRBJ2-7	.	TRBD2	CASSGGTSGHLGEQYF	TGCGCCAGCAGCGGCGGGACTAGCGGACATTTGGGCGAGCAGTACTTC
TRBV7-2	TRBJ1-1	large	.	CASSLHMNTEAFF	TGTGCCAGCAGCTTACACATGAACACTGAAGCTTTCTTT
TRBV6-8	TRBJ2-3	medium-sized	.	CASSPEGGELTSTDTQYF	TGTGCCAGCAGCCCCGAGGGGGGGGAACTCACTAGCACAGATACGCAGTATTTT
TRBV19	TRBJ1-2	.	.	CASVSGGNGYTF	TGTGCCAGCGTGTCGGGCGGGAACGGCTACACCTTC
TRBV30	TRBJ1-5	few	.	CAWSEGNQPQHF	TGTGCCTGGAGTGAGGGGAATCAGCCCCAGCATTTT
TRBV11-3	TRBJ2-3	medium-sized	TRBD2	CASSLVSSAGATDTQYF	TGTGCCAGCAGCTTAGTTTCCTCAGCGGGGGCCACAGATACGCAGTATTTT
TRBV12-5	TRBJ2-1	few	TRBD2	CASGLISGLAGGAYNEQFF	TGTGCTAGTGGTTTGATATCGGGACTAGCGGGGGGGGCCTACAATGAGCAGTTCTTC
TRBV15	TRBJ2-7	.	.	CATSRDYRHVLFSSYEQYF	TGTGCCACCAGCAGAGATTATAGGCATGTTCTTTTTTCATCCTACGAGCAGTACTTC